Shown below are 27 T cell receptor beta chains from a single sample sequenced in a study of blood T cell repertoires in COVID-19. TCRdb's copy holds only in-frame clones and misses some; the assay was immunoSEQ multiplex PCR. The sample carries roughly 350,000 clones, around 85% recorded once. The sample was peripheral blood. The receptors here all came from a woman between 18 and 29 years old with acute or convalescent COVID-19.

The chain carries TRBV18 and TRBJ1-2; no clear D. This CDR3 contains 13 residues. Germline CDR1 reads KGHSH; CDR2 reads LQKENI. Trimming took off 6 bases at V and 6 bases at J, with 14 bases between the two ends. CDR3 sequence (DNA): TGTGCCAGCTCTCCGAGGAGGGTAGATGGCTACACCTTC. Translated: CASSPRRVDGYTF.

This chain links TRBV7-3 with TRBJ2-5; D possibly corresponds to TRBD2 (6 bases). The CDR3 is made up of 15 amino acids. In germline, CDR1 is SGHTA, CDR2 FQGTGA. V shed 0 bases and J shed 1 base, with 9 bases lying between them. DNA of the CDR3: TGTGCCAGCAGCTTAACACTAGCCCCCCAAGAGACCCAGTACTTC. As protein: CASSLTLAPQETQYF.

The J gene is TRBJ2-5, the V gene TRBV28, with D possibly TRBD2 on 6 matching bases. Germline values: CDR1 MDHEN, CDR2 SYDVKM. The V end was cut by 6 bases, the J end by 2 bases, with 19 bases between. This CDR3 spans 16 amino acids. The CDR3: CASSPEGRALQETQYF. The CDR3 region has the DNA TGTGCCAGCAGCCCGGAGGGCAGGGCCCTTCAAGAGACCCAGTACTTC.

The CDR3 region has the DNA TGTGCCAGAGTTTCACAGGGAAACAATGAGCAGTTCTTC. It translates to CARVSQGNNEQFF. This chain connects TRBV2 to TRBJ2-1, with D maybe TRBD1 (6 bases). The germline V gene encodes CDR1 SNHLY and CDR2 FYNNEI. CDR3 length equals 13 residues. Trimming stripped 9 bases from V and 5 bases from J, with 14 bases between.

The chain recombines TRBV13 with TRBJ1-6; weak D call: TRBD1 (5 bases). CDR3 length: 16 amino acids. The germline V gene has CDR1 PRHDT and CDR2 FYEKMQ (reference sequence). The ends were cut back, 0 bases at V and 7 bases at J, with 13 bases in the middle. This CDR3 reads CASSLGAGRINSPLHF. The DNA for the CDR3 is TGTGCCAGCAGCTTAGGGGCGGGACGGATCAATTCACCCCTCCACTTT.

The chain has TRBV7-2 and TRBJ2-1; D not resolved. The germline gives CDR1 SGHTA, CDR2 FQGNSA. With 1 base removed from V and 3 bases from J, the gap between germline ends came to 7 bases. This CDR3 region has 14 residues. The CDR3 spells CASSLDGGYNEQFF. The CDR3, as DNA: TGTGCCAGCAGCTTAGATGGCGGCTACAATGAGCAGTTCTTC.

The chain links TRBV30 to TRBJ1-2; D possibly corresponds to TRBD1 (5 bases). Germline V CDR1 and CDR2: GTSNPN, SVGIG (reference sequence). The CDR3 consists of 15 residues. V was cut by 0 bases and J by 0 bases, with 11 bases left in between. The CDR3 reads CAWSVYVGPNYGYTF. The DNA for the CDR3 is TGTGCCTGGAGTGTTTACGTGGGGCCTAACTATGGCTACACCTTC.

As DNA, the CDR3 is TGTGCCAGCAGCCAAGGGACAGGGATTTACGAGCAGTACTTC. Its translation is CASSQGTGIYEQYF. The chain carries TRBV14 and TRBJ2-7, with TRBD1 matching over 8 bases. CDR1 and CDR2 from the germline V gene are SGHDN and FVKESK. Trimming cost V 1 base and J 4 bases; bases outside gene matches: 3. This CDR3 comprises 14 residues.

The chain couples TRBV4-1 to TRBJ2-7; 9 nucleotides agree with TRBD1. This CDR3 contains 15 residues. From germline, CDR1 is MGHRA and CDR2 YSYEKL. The V gene end was trimmed by 5 bases and the J gene end by 2 bases; junction bases not matched to a gene: 7. The CDR3: CASSKPGQGAYEQYF. In nucleotides, the CDR3 is TGCGCCAGCAGCAAACCGGGACAGGGAGCCTACGAGCAGTACTTC.

This clone was counted ten times or more. The chain is built from TRBV5-1 and TRBJ2-3; 14 bases align to TRBD2. The CDR3 spans 17 residues. Germline V gives CDR1 SGHRS, CDR2 YFSETQ. Trimming cost V 8 bases and J 0 bases; bases outside gene matches: 8. This chain's CDR3 is CASSRTSGGSSTDTQYF. The CDR3 DNA reads as TGCGCCAGTTCGAGGACTAGCGGGGGGTCGAGCACAGATACGCAGTATTTT.

The genes are TRBV5-1 and TRBJ2-7; 9 nucleotides line up with TRBD1. V lost 0 bases and J lost 1; bases outside the gene matches: 2. This CDR3 has 15 residues. Germline loops: CDR1 SGHRS, CDR2 YFSETQ. This CDR3 reads CASSLVTGGSYEQYF. CDR3 DNA sequence: TGCGCCAGCAGCTTGGTGACAGGGGGATCCTACGAGCAGTACTTC.

The V and J genes are TRBV10-3 and TRBJ2-1, with 7 positions matching TRBD2. Germline CDR1 reads ENHRY; CDR2 reads SYGVKD. The CDR3 contains 15 residues. Trimming cost V 9 bases and J 1 base; bases outside gene matches: 9. CDR3: CAMGNRAGSYNEQFF. The CDR3 nucleotides read TGTGCCATGGGTAATCGAGCGGGATCCTACAATGAGCAGTTCTTC.

This clone was observed a few times. The sample contains more than one DNA sequence encoding this CDR3. The chain employs TRBV19 and TRBJ2-1; 8 bases map to TRBD1. Per the germline V gene, CDR1 is LNHDA and CDR2 is SQIVND (reference sequence). The trim removed 5 bases at V and 5 bases at J, leaving 5 bases unmatched. This CDR3 is 14 amino acids long. DNA for the CDR3: TGTGCCAGTAGTCACCCAGGGGGCAACAATGAGCAGTTCTTC. This translates into CASSHPGGNNEQFF.

This clone has just one count. The CDR3 DNA is TGTGCCAGCAGACTCAGGGGGCTTGGCTATGGCTACACCTTC. It codes for CASRLRGLGYGYTF. This rearrangement joins TRBV2 to TRBJ1-2; 8 positions match TRBD1. V lost 6 bases and J lost 4; bases outside the gene matches: 7. This CDR3 has 14 residues. Germline V gene lookup returns CDR1 SNHLY and CDR2 FYNNEI.

The gene calls are TRBV5-8 and TRBJ2-1; 7 bases are a match to TRBD2. The germline V gene encodes CDR1 SGHTS and CDR2 YDEGEE. This CDR3 is built from 15 residues. V lost 4 bases, J lost 2 bases, and 6 bases stayed unmatched. DNA of the CDR3: TGTGCCAGCAGCCCGCGTCTAGCGGCCTACAATGAGCAGTTCTTC. Amino acid sequence: CASSPRLAAYNEQFF.

The chain uses TRBV11-2 and TRBJ1-1, with D perhaps TRBD1 (5 bases). The V end lost 8 bases, the J end lost 3 bases, and 19 bases lay between the germline ends. The CDR3 is 15 amino acids. Germline CDR1 reads SGHAT; CDR2 reads FQNNGV. This CDR3 reads CASGGGPPDYTEAFF. CDR3 in DNA: TGTGCCAGCGGCGGGGGACCGCCGGACTACACTGAAGCTTTCTTT.

The chain uses TRBV28 and TRBJ2-3; D is possibly TRBD2 (6 bases). Trimming took 4 bases from V and 6 from J, leaving 14 bases between them. Germline V gives CDR1 MDHEN, CDR2 SYDVKM. The CDR3 is 14 amino acids. The CDR3, as DNA: TGTGCCAGCAGTTCCCGTATGGGGAGGGATACGCAGTATTTT. The encoded protein is CASSSRMGRDTQYF.

This clone has just a few counts. The rearrangement links TRBV7-3 to TRBJ2-7; 7 nucleotides line up with TRBD2. The CDR3 spans 16 residues. Germline V CDR1 and CDR2: SGHTA, FQGTGA. V was clipped by 0 bases and J by 6 bases; unmatched bases: 11. CDR3 DNA sequence: TGTGCCAGCAGCTTAACGGGAGGGATCCCCCTTTCCGAGCAGTACTTC. This gives the protein CASSLTGGIPLSEQYF.

The chain links TRBV3-1 (or the pseudogene TRBV3-2) to TRBJ2-7, with 8 bases aligning to TRBD2. CDR1 LGHDT and CDR2 YNNKEL come from the germline V gene (reference sequence). The junction had 11 bases not matched to a gene; V was cut back by 4 bases and J by 0 bases. CDR3 length equals 17 residues. For the CDR3, the DNA is TGTGCCAGCAGCCCACTAGGGGGACTAGGGGACTCCTACGAGCAGTACTTC. Protein sequence: CASSPLGGLGDSYEQYF.

V is TRBV5-5 and J is TRBJ2-5, with 9 bases identical to TRBD1. The CDR3 spans 15 residues. Unmatched junction bases numbered 3, after V lost 1 base and J lost 2 bases. Germline lookup yields CDR1 SGHKS and CDR2 YYEKEE (reference sequence). The CDR3 sequence is CASSLRDREQETQYF. The CDR3 coding sequence is TGTGCCAGCAGCTTGAGGGACAGGGAACAAGAGACCCAGTACTTC.

The rearrangement uses TRBV29-1 and TRBJ1-2; 8 positions agree with TRBD1. J gave up 5 bases and V 6 bases, and 5 bases lay outside the gene matches. The CDR3 covers 12 residues. Germline V gene sequence: CDR1 SQVTM, CDR2 ANQGSEA. CDR3 sequence: CSVLTGEYGYTF. The CDR3 bases are TGCAGCGTCCTGACAGGGGAGTATGGCTACACCTTC.

V and J are TRBV5-1 and TRBJ1-2; 9 bases align to TRBD1. The CDR3 is made up of 16 amino acids. Trimming removed 0 bases from V and 6 bases from J; junction bases left unmatched: 9. Germline CDR1 reads SGHRS; CDR2 reads YFSETQ. The chain's CDR3 is CASSLGTGVSEDGYTF. As DNA, the CDR3 is TGCGCCAGCAGCTTGGGGACAGGGGTTAGTGAGGATGGCTACACCTTC.

This sequence joins TRBV7-9 and TRBJ2-5; the match to TRBD2 covers 9 bases. V dropped 1 base and J dropped 5; count of bases not matched to a gene: 8. Germline assignment: CDR1 SEHNR and CDR2 FQNEAQ (reference sequence). The CDR3 spans 16 residues. The CDR3 nucleotides are TGTGCCAGCAGCTTAGGCCTAGCGGGGTCCCCGGAGACCCAGTACTTC. Encoded protein: CASSLGLAGSPETQYF.

This chain uses TRBV7-3 with TRBJ2-5, with D possibly TRBD1 on 6 matching bases. Trimming stripped 1 base from V and 5 bases from J, with 11 bases between. The V gene's germline CDR1 is SGHTA and CDR2 FQGTGA. This CDR3 has 14 amino acids. The CDR3 here is CASSLRSQGETQYF. In DNA form, the CDR3 reads TGTGCCAGCAGCTTAAGATCCCAGGGGGAGACCCAGTACTTC.

This clone came up once. Other DNA sequences in the same sample also yield this CDR3. This chain uses TRBV3-1 (or the pseudogene TRBV3-2) with TRBJ1-1; D unclear. Germline assignment: CDR1 LGHDT and CDR2 YNNKEL (reference sequence). Trimming removed 8 bases at V and 5 bases at J, with 9 bases between. This CDR3 has 11 amino acids. In DNA, the CDR3 is TGTGCCAGCGAGACGGGGACTGAAGCTTTCTTT. Residues: CASETGTEAFF.

The V and J genes are TRBV7-9 and TRBJ2-1; 9 positions agree with TRBD2. From germline, CDR1 is SEHNR and CDR2 FQNEAQ (reference sequence). V was clipped by 5 bases and J by 3 bases; unmatched bases: 8. This CDR3 spans 16 amino acids. CDR3 nucleotides: TGTGCCAGCAGCCCCTGGTTGCGGGAGGGCTACAATGAGCAGTTCTTC. As protein: CASSPWLREGYNEQFF.

V usage is TRBV10-3 and J usage is TRBJ2-7; 7 nucleotides match TRBD1. CDR1 is ENHRY and CDR2 is SYGVKD in the germline V gene. Losses at the gene ends were 7 bases for V and 2 bases for J; bases not matched to a gene: 5. The CDR3 totals 13 residues. The CDR3 DNA sequence: TGTGCCATCACCCGGGACAGCACCTACGAGCAGTACTTC. Its protein product is CAITRDSTYEQYF.